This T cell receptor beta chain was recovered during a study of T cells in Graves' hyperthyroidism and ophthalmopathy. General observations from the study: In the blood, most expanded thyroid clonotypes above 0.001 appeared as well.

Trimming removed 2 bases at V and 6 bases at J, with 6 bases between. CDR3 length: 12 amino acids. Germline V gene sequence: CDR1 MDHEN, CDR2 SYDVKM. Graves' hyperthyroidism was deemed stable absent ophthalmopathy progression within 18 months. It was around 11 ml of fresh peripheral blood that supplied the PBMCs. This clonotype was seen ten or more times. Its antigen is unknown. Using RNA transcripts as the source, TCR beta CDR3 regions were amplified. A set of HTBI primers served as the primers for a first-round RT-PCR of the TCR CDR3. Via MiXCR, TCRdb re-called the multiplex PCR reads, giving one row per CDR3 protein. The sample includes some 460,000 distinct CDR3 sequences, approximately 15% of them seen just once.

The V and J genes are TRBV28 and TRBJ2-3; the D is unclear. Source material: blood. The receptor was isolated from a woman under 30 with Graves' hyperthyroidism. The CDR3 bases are TGTGCCAGCAGTTTACCTGGGGATACGCAGTATTTT. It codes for CASSLPGDTQYF.